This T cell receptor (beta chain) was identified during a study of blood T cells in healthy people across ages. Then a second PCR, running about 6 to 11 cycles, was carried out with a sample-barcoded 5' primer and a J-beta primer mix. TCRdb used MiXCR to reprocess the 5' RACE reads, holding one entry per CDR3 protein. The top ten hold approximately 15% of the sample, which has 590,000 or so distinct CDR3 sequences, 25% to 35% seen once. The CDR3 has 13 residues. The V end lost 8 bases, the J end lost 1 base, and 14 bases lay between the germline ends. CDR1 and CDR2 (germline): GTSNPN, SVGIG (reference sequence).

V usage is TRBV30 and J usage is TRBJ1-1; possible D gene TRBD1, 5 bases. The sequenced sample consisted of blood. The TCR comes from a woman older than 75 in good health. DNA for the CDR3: TGTGCCGGGAATCGCCAGGGGAACACTGAAGCTTTCTTT. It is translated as CAGNRQGNTEAFF.